The source of this T cell receptor beta chain is a study of T cell responses to AZD1222 COVID-19 vaccine (dated by TCRdb to the early 2020s). Notes on the research overall: AZD1222 recipients with second doses at about 4 weeks or about 12 weeks were pooled, because spike-specific TCR depth and breadth did not differ between schedules. TCR sequencing covered over 230 trial participants: around 210 given two doses of AZD1222 and 26 given two doses of MenACWY control vaccine. Enrollment into the trials was organized by age into subgroups of 18-55, 56-69 and 70-plus years, and those subgroups contained roughly 150, 30 and 60 TCR-sequenced participants, respectively.

The time point label on this specimen signifies: baseline before first vaccination. Vaccinee samples came from UK trials COV001 and COV002, including a single-blind randomized controlled phase 2/3 trial of AZD1222 (ChAdOx1 nCoV-19) in healthy adults. For TCRbeta chain sequencing, PBMC samples were collected from trial participants at day 0 and at day 28 after the second dose. The CDR3 regions of human TCRbeta chains were subjected to immunosequencing. The authors processed their data as follows. Repertoire TCRs were matched against a reference library of SARS-CoV-2-specific TCRs generated with the MIRA antigen-specificity platform. Breadth was defined as the fraction of unique TCRs that were SARS-CoV-2-associated, and depth was defined as the fraction of total T cells that were SARS-CoV-2-associated. Using the MIRA data, every spike-specific TCR was mapped to the spike region that the TCR reacted to and assigned to either a CD4 or a CD8 class. Log10-transformed breadth and depth values were compared by one-way ANOVA with Sidak's multiple comparisons tests. Not all clones reach the TCRdb copy of this immuneACCESS table, which keeps in-frame sequences only. Checked studies attribute under half of the gap to unresolved V genes and leave the rest unexplained. V, J and clone size reflect that table, while D and trimming were determined from the DNA. Across this sample there are roughly 140,000 clones, with more than 90% seen only once. Approximately 1.5% of the sample is held by the ten biggest clonotypes.

Points the paper makes about the study in general: Most participants were white British and females outnumbered males, and the authors suggested that clonal diversity may have been underestimated. Epitopes outside the regions mutated in the B.1.351 and B.1.1.7 variants were reportedly recognized by nearly half of the unique spike-specific TCRs. After two AZD1222 doses, spike-specific TCR breadth and depth were significantly higher than at day 0 and than in MenACWY recipients. The whole spike protein was spanned by vaccine-associated CD4 TCRs, and dominant responses were seen in regions 160-218 and 743-854. Because no day 14 peak-response samples were available, repertoires were characterized only after the peak T cell response. The 56-69-year group was small, and its depth increase did not reach significance, likely because of low power. Conclusions about previously exposed vaccinees were limited because only six AZD1222 recipients were SARS-CoV-2 seropositive at baseline.

CDR1 SGHRS and CDR2 YFSETQ were looked up in the germline V gene. From its cysteine to its phenylalanine, the CDR3 spans 14 amino acids. The CDR3 DNA has 42 bases and is translated from base 1. The trim is 4 bases for V and 0 bases for J, with a gap of 8 bases between the germline ends. As regards this clone: Its recognized antigen is unknown. No qualities accompany the bases; no much larger clone lies one base away. This specimen includes other DNA sequences encoding the same CDR3.

The specimen was peripheral blood, collected on day 0 of AZD1222 vaccination. The chain links TRBV5-1 with TRBJ1-3, with the D gene call left open. The TCR originated in an adult in good health. The CDR3 loop reads CASSPTVSGNTIYF. The bases are TGCGCCAGCAGCCCAACAGTCTCTGGAAACACCATATATTTT. Joined to the reference TRBV5-1 and TRBJ1-3 proteins, this CDR3 gives the full variable domain: KAGVTQTPRYLIKTRGQQVTLSCSPISGHRSVSWYQQTPGQGLQFLFEYFSETQRNKGNFPGRFSGRQFSNSRSEMNVSTLELGDSALYLCASSPTVSGNTIYFGEGSWLTVV.